What follows is one T cell receptor (beta chain) and its context. This sample stems from a study of blood T cell repertoires in COVID-19. Trimming removed 5 bases from V and 5 bases from J; junction bases left unmatched: 9. CDR1 is SGHVS, CDR2 FQNEAQ, per germline. The CDR3 length is 15 residues. Authors' data handling: From reference gene primer amplification, estimates of nucleated cell counts were derived. Sequencing was performed with immunoSEQ multiplex PCR; in TCRdb, only in-frame clones are kept and a portion is missing. V and J calls and clone size are given by that table; D and trimming were obtained from the DNA. Of roughly 110,000 clones listed, more than 70% are singletons.

The gene calls are TRBV7-8 and TRBJ2-3, with TRBD1 identical over 8 bases. The sequence was collected from a man in his forties with active or convalescent COVID-19. The sample taken for sequencing was peripheral blood. The CDR3 DNA reads TGTGCCAGCAGCGTTCCGGGACAGGAGGTAGATACGCAGTATTTT. It is translated as CASSVPGQEVDTQYF. Looking up the rest from reference TRBV7-8 and TRBJ2-3 gives the full variable domain: GAGVSQSPRYKVAKRGQDVALRCDPISGHVSLFWYQQALGQGPEFLTYFQNEAQLDKSGLPSDRFFAERPEGSVSTLKIQRTQQEDSAVYLCASSVPGQEVDTQYFGPGTRLTVL.